This T cell receptor (beta chain) is drawn from a study of cytomegalovirus exposure and HLA in healthy donors. About the study: Around 79 million unique TCRs, all from HLA-typed donors, were included in an early release of the data.

Germline V lookup: CDR1 SEHNR, CDR2 FQNEAQ (reference sequence). This CDR3 is 19 amino acids long. Deletions cut 0 bases from V and 5 bases from J, with 25 bases between. Comments on this clone: Its antigen is unknown.

Study-wide results and caveats: It was approximately 150 TCR beta chains that were listed as cytomegalovirus-associated.

60 Vbeta and 13 Jbeta primers were used in PCR. Assay used: immunoSEQ multiplex PCR; TCRdb lists only in-frame clones, some missing. The sample includes 150,000 or so clones, about 79% of them seen just once. The sample taken for sequencing was PBMCs. The TCR sequence derives from a woman aged 50 to 60 in good health and CMV-seropositive. The rearrangement links TRBV7-9 to TRBJ1-1, with a tentative D call TRBD1 (6 bases). CDR3 DNA sequence: TGTGCCAGCAGCTTAGCGATATCATGGAACAGGGCAATTTGGACTGAAGCTTTCTTT. Translating gives CASSLAISWNRAIWTEAFF.